This is a list of T cell receptor beta chains from one sample in a study of T-cell reconstitution after alpha-beta-depleted transplantation in children. TCRdb called the PCR reads again in MiXCR, with one record for every CDR3 protein. This sample carries about 640,000 distinct CDR3 sequences, around 13% of them seen once, and the ten largest clones take over 2%. Material: PBMCs, mostly from graft donor cells, obtained 360 days after TCRalphabeta/CD19-depleted stem cell transplant. These receptor sequences come from a male patient aged 10 to 17 who had a stem cell transplant for acute myeloid leukemia, so the T cells may come from the graft donor. The CDR3 runs from the conserved cysteine through the conserved F or W. D genes are given only for firm matches. The listing skips clone size in some rows; elsewhere it reads once, few, many or a size class.

j_call v_call cdr3_length d_call clone_size cdr3_nt cdr3_aa
TRBJ2-4 TRBV29-1 14 NA few TGCAGCGTTTACGGGGGAGTCGCCAAAAACATTCAGTACTTC CSVYGGVAKNIQYF
TRBJ2-7 TRBV7-3 12 NA NA TGTGCCAGCCGGGACGTAATCTACGAGCAGTACTTC CASRDVIYEQYF
TRBJ1-4 TRBV15 16 NA NA TGTGCCACCAGCAGAGATCTGAGGGGTGGTAATGAAAAACTGTTTTTT CATSRDLRGGNEKLFF
TRBJ2-7 TRBV20-1 14 NA NA TGCAGTGCTAGAGATCCCCAGCACCCCAACGAGCAGTACTTC CSARDPQHPNEQYF
TRBJ2-7 TRBV20-1 16 TRBD2 NA TGCAGTGCTAGAGGGCTAGCGGCTCAGAGGCCCTACGAGCAGTACTTC CSARGLAAQRPYEQYF
TRBJ2-5 TRBV6-5 14 NA NA TGTGCCAGCAGTTGGGGGGTAACCCAAGAGACCCAGTACTTC CASSWGVTQETQYF
TRBJ2-5 TRBV28 16 NA NA TGTGCCAGCAGTTTGTTAAGGTCAGCCGGCAGGGAGACCCAGTACTTC CASSLLRSAGRETQYF
TRBJ2-7 TRBV7-6 16 TRBD2 few TGTGCCAGCAGCTTCCAGCTAGCGGGAGACCTCTACGAGCAGTACTTC CASSFQLAGDLYEQYF
TRBJ2-5 TRBV12-3/TRBV12-4 12 NA many TGTGCCACTGCGGGCCGTTATGAGACCCAGTACTTC CATAGRYETQYF
TRBJ2-7 TRBV7-2 15 TRBD1 NA TGTGCCAGCAGCTCGGACAGGGAGTTCCCCTACGAGCAGTACTTC CASSSDREFPYEQYF
TRBJ2-6 TRBV12-3/TRBV12-4 14 NA few TGTGCCACCCAGGTTTTCTCTGGGGCCAACGTCCTGACTTTC CATQVFSGANVLTF
TRBJ2-3 TRBV28 16 NA NA TGTGCCAGCAGTTTCTTAGGACCTTCCAGCACAGATACGCAGTATTTT CASSFLGPSSTDTQYF
TRBJ2-1 TRBV4-3 14 NA many TGCGCCAGCAGCCAAAATACAGGGTTCAATGAGCAGTTCTTC CASSQNTGFNEQFF
TRBJ2-2 TRBV4-2 16 NA few TGTGCCAGCAGCCAAGGCTCCGGGTCCAACACCGGGGAGCTGTTTTTT CASSQGSGSNTGELFF
TRBJ2-7 TRBV20-1 11 NA many TGCAGTGCTAGGCGTTCCTACGAGCAGTACTTC CSARRSYEQYF
TRBJ2-3 TRBV28 18 TRBD2 NA TGTGCCAGCAGTTTGTTGCGACTAGCGGGAGTTTTCACAGATACGCAGTATTTT CASSLLRLAGVFTDTQYF
TRBJ1-1 TRBV21-1 15 NA many TGTGCCAGCAGCAATGGGGGGCCCTCCGGAGAGGAAGCTTTCTTT CASSNGGPSGEEAFF
TRBJ2-7 TRBV7-2 14 NA NA TGTGCCAGCAGCTTACAGCGGCCCTCCTACGAGCAGTACTTC CASSLQRPSYEQYF
TRBJ2-7 TRBV20-1 18 TRBD2 NA TGCAGTGCTAGGGGGACTAGCGGGAGTAATCCCCTTACCTACGAGCAGTACTTC CSARGTSGSNPLTYEQYF
TRBJ2-6 TRBV29-1 16 NA NA TGCAGCGTTGAAGATCGAAGGGGGTCTGGGGCCAACGTCCTGACTTTC CSVEDRRGSGANVLTF
TRBJ1-1 TRBV7-9 16 NA few TGTGCCAGCAGCTTAGATATAGGTTTCATGAACACTGAAGCTTTCTTT CASSLDIGFMNTEAFF
TRBJ2-1 TRBV7-2 13 NA NA TGTGCCAGCAGCTTACACCCTTACAATGAGCAGTTCTTC CASSLHPYNEQFF
TRBJ2-1 TRBV30 17 TRBD2 few TGTGCCTGGAGTGCACCCCCTGGGGAGGGGTGGTACAATGAGCAGTTCTTC CAWSAPPGEGWYNEQFF
TRBJ2-1 TRBV20-1 15 TRBD1 many TGCAGTGCCCATCCCGGACAGGGGGCGCAAAATGAGCAGTTCTTC CSAHPGQGAQNEQFF
TRBJ2-3 TRBV20-1 11 NA many TGCAGGGGAGTCAGCACAGATACGCAGTATTTT CRGVSTDTQYF
TRBJ1-1 TRBV27 13 NA few TGTGCCAGCAGTTGGGGCCGAAGCACTGAAGCTTTCTTT CASSWGRSTEAFF
TRBJ2-3 TRBV12-3/TRBV12-4 15 TRBD1 many TGTGCCAGCAGTTGGGACAGGGCTACCACAGATACGCAGTATTTT CASSWDRATTDTQYF
TRBJ2-2 TRBV9 13 NA many TGTGCCAGCAGCGTTGAAGATACCGGGGAGCTGTTTTTT CASSVEDTGELFF
TRBJ2-1 TRBV4-2 15 TRBD2 many TGTGCCAGCAGCCAAGAAACTAGCGGGAGGTATGAGCAGTTCTTC CASSQETSGRYEQFF
TRBJ2-1 TRBV7-3 19 TRBD2 many TGTGCCAGCAGCTCCCCGGGGAGCGGGGATAACACCTTGTACAATGAGCAGTTCTTC CASSSPGSGDNTLYNEQFF
TRBJ2-7 TRBV4-2 19 NA NA TGTGCCAGCCGCGACGTCTGGGGCCCGATGGGGACAAGCTTCTACGAGCAGTACTTC CASRDVWGPMGTSFYEQYF
TRBJ1-5 TRBV28 14 NA NA TGTGCCAGCAGTTTAGACCTTGAGAATCAGCCCCAGCATTTT CASSLDLENQPQHF
TRBJ2-5 TRBV29-1 13 NA few TGCAGCGTTGAAGTAGGGTGGAGGGAGACCCAGTACTTC CSVEVGWRETQYF
TRBJ2-3 TRBV3-1 15 NA many TGTGCCAGCAGCCTAGGGAGACTACTCACAGATACGCAGTATTTT CASSLGRLLTDTQYF
TRBJ2-1 TRBV6-2/TRBV6-3 15 NA many TGTGCCAGCAGAACCGGGACCACGGCTCACAATGAGCAGTTCTTC CASRTGTTAHNEQFF
TRBJ2-1 TRBV2 15 TRBD2 few TGTGCCAGCAGTGATAGGACTAGCGCGCTTAATGAGCAGTTCTTC CASSDRTSALNEQFF
TRBJ2-2 TRBV21-1 14 NA few TGTGCCACCCAGGAGGAGGGCCGCACCGGGGAGCTGTTTTTT CATQEEGRTGELFF
TRBJ2-7 TRBV28 14 NA many TGTGCCAGCACCCCAGGGGCGGGATACTACGAGCAGTACTTC CASTPGAGYYEQYF
TRBJ2-1 TRBV5-1 16 NA few TGCGCCAGCAGCTTAACACGACAGCTCACCTACAATGAGCAGTTCTTC CASSLTRQLTYNEQFF
TRBJ2-1 TRBV12-3/TRBV12-4 16 TRBD2 NA TGTGCCAGCAGTTTAGGATCAGCGGGAGGTCTGGATGAGCAGTTCTTC CASSLGSAGGLDEQFF
TRBJ2-7 TRBV29-1 13 NA few TGCAGCGCCCTACAGGTGGAGGGGTACGAGCAGTACTTC CSALQVEGYEQYF
TRBJ1-6 TRBV7-9 14 TRBD1 many TGTGCCAGCAGCTCCGGACAGGGGGAATCACCCCTCCACTTT CASSSGQGESPLHF
TRBJ1-1 TRBV24-1 14 NA NA TGTGCCACCAGTGCTCCCGGGACCCGTCTGGGCGCTTTCTTT CATSAPGTRLGAFF
TRBJ2-1 TRBV30 15 NA NA TGTGCCTGGAGTGGGATTAGCGCGAACTACAATGAGCAGTTCTTC CAWSGISANYNEQFF
TRBJ2-7 TRBV12-3/TRBV12-4 16 NA many TGTGCCAGCAGTTTATCGTCGACGGGTTCCTCCTACGAGCAGTACTTC CASSLSSTGSSYEQYF
TRBJ2-2 TRBV29-1 14 TRBD2 NA TGCAGCGTTGAGGGAGGGGTGTTCACCGGGGAGCTGTTTTTT CSVEGGVFTGELFF
TRBJ2-5 TRBV28 13 NA many TGTGCCAGCAGAGGGGGTTTGGGAGAGACCCAGTACTTC CASRGGLGETQYF
TRBJ2-1 TRBV6-1 18 NA NA TGTGCCAGCAGTCGCGGGACGTCCGTTTTATGGGGAGACAATGAGCAGTTCTTC CASSRGTSVLWGDNEQFF
TRBJ1-4 TRBV28 12 NA many TGTGCCTCAAGGGGAGGTAATGAAAAACTGTTTTTT CASRGGNEKLFF
TRBJ2-5 TRBV11-2 13 NA few TGTGCCAGCAGCTTAGAACAACCCTTGACCCAGTACTTC CASSLEQPLTQYF
TRBJ2-5 TRBV7-2 13 NA many TGTGCCAGCAGCTTCGGAGGAAAAGAGACCCAGTACTTC CASSFGGKETQYF
TRBJ2-3 TRBV20-1 14 TRBD2 many TGCAGTGCTAGTTTCACTAGCGGCACAGATACGCAGTATTTT CSASFTSGTDTQYF
TRBJ2-5 TRBV6-1 13 TRBD1 NA TGTGCCAGCAACGACAGGGGCCAAGAGACCCAGTACTTC CASNDRGQETQYF
TRBJ1-4 TRBV5-1 15 NA NA TGCGCCAGCAGCTTGGGGGGGATGGGTAATGAAAAACTGTTTTTT CASSLGGMGNEKLFF
TRBJ2-6 TRBV19 20 TRBD1 NA TGTGCCAGTACCAATCCGGGACAGGGGGAGAGATTCCCTGGGGCCAACGTCCTGACTTTC CASTNPGQGERFPGANVLTF
TRBJ2-3 TRBV5-2 14 NA NA TGTGCCATGGGCCCGGGACTCCTCCCAGATACGCAGTATTTT CAMGPGLLPDTQYF
TRBJ2-3 TRBV5-4 15 NA NA TGTGCCAGCAGCTTGAAGGGCCCCCCCACAGATACGCAGTATTTT CASSLKGPPTDTQYF
TRBJ2-2 TRBV7-2 15 NA NA TGTGCCAGCAGCTTAGGCCAGCGGGACACCGGGGAGCTGTTTTTT CASSLGQRDTGELFF
TRBJ1-2 TRBV20-1 14 NA once TGCAGTGCATATCGGGACACCGCAACGCGGGGCTACACCTTC CSAYRDTATRGYTF